The clone carrying this TCR beta chain was seen at least ten times. Germline loops: CDR1 SEHNR, CDR2 FQNEAQ (reference sequence). J was trimmed by 6 bases and V by 5 bases; bases with no gene match: 12. The CDR3 runs to 15 residues. The record originates from a study of spatial heterogeneity in lung cancer. TCRdb itself ran the 5' RACE reads through MiXCR, one entry per CDR3 protein. The table shows about 45,000 distinct CDR3 sequences, with approximately 6.2% occurring only once. Time point: sample taken at primary tumor resection. Material: PBMCs, obtained at surgery. The origin of this receptor is a female donor with early-stage non-small cell lung cancer. J is TRBJ1-1 and V is TRBV7-9, with 7 bases aligning to TRBD1. CDR3 bases: TGTGCCAGCAGCCAGACAGGGAGAAGAGGCGCTGAAGCTTTCTTT. Translated: CASSQTGRRGAEAFF.